The 27 T cell receptor beta chains listed next were all sequenced from one sample in a study of shared clonotypes between healthy human individuals. Sequencing was performed with immunoSEQ multiplex PCR; in TCRdb, only in-frame clones are kept and a portion is missing. The sample shows around 1 million clones, 60% to 85% of them seen only once. The sequencing input was memory CD4+ T cells sorted from blood. This sample's subset: CD45RA-negative fraction. All receptors come from a man younger than 35 in good health.

V and J are TRBV18 and TRBJ2-7; 12 nucleotides match TRBD2. Germline V gene data show CDR1 as KGHSH and CDR2 as LQKENI. CDR3 length: 15 amino acids. V was clipped by 3 bases and J by 4 bases; unmatched bases: 4. The DNA for the CDR3 is TGTGCCAGCTCACCGTCGACTAGCGGGAGTTACGAGCAGTACTTC. Amino acid sequence: CASSPSTSGSYEQYF.

This clone was seen only once. The genes are TRBV7-2 and TRBJ1-4; TRBD1 agrees at 7 bases. Losses at the gene ends were 2 bases for V and 4 bases for J; bases not matched to a gene: 4. The V gene's germline CDR1 is SGHTA and CDR2 FQGNSA. CDR3 length: 15 residues. The CDR3 nucleotides are TGTGCCAGCAGCTTACAGGGGGGATTTAATGAAAAACTGTTTTTT. It specifies CASSLQGGFNEKLFF.

This chain joins TRBV5-4 and TRBJ2-5, with TRBD1 as a possible D gene (6 bases). The V end was cut by 1 base, the J end by 1 base, with 11 bases between. The CDR3 runs 15 residues. In germline, CDR1 is SGHNT, CDR2 YYREEE (reference sequence). CDR3 sequence reads: CASSLRLGGQETQYF. The CDR3 bases are TGTGCCAGCAGCTTGAGGTTAGGGGGCCAAGAGACCCAGTACTTC.

V gene TRBV11-2 combines with J gene TRBJ2-2; D remains unclear. V shed 4 bases and J shed 6 bases, with 6 bases lying between them. Germline CDR1 SGHAT, CDR2 FQNNGV. This CDR3 is built from 12 residues. This CDR3 reads CASSSGSGELFF. The CDR3 nucleotides are TGTGCCAGCAGCTCCGGTTCCGGGGAGCTGTTTTTT.

The genes are TRBV29-1 and TRBJ2-7, with D tentatively TRBD1 (5 bases). CDR1 and CDR2 (germline): SQVTM, ANQGSEA. The CDR3 loop spans 15 amino acids. V gave up 0 bases and J gave up 4 bases, with 16 bases separating them. CDR3 amino acids: CSVEDADSGAYEQYF. The CDR3 DNA sequence: TGCAGCGTTGAAGATGCTGACAGTGGGGCATACGAGCAGTACTTC.

The chain links TRBV2 to TRBJ2-3; D gene uncertain. The CDR3 is made up of 12 amino acids. The V gene lost 1 base and the J gene lost 7 bases, with 6 bases spanning the gap. From germline, CDR1 is SNHLY and CDR2 FYNNEI. Here the CDR3 DNA reads TGTGCCAGCAGTGAAGGCAGAAATACGCAGTATTTT. Translating it yields CASSEGRNTQYF.

The chain is built from TRBV5-1 and TRBJ2-2; D ambiguous. Trimming cost V 10 bases and J 2 bases, with 15 bases left between them. This CDR3 is built from 14 residues. Germline lookup yields CDR1 SGHRS and CDR2 YFSETQ. CDR3 DNA: TGCGCCGGATCTTACGACTTTAACACCGGGGAGCTGTTTTTT. Its translation is CAGSYDFNTGELFF.

Of note for this clone: A far bigger clonotype differs at one base, so this is likely a read error. The CDR3 loop is CASSVQGNTEAFF. CDR3 nucleotide sequence: TGTGCCAGCAGCGTACAGGGGAACACTGAAGCTTTCTTT. The V gene is TRBV6-1, the J gene TRBJ1-1, with D possibly TRBD1 on 6 matching bases. This CDR3 has 13 amino acids. The germline V and J ends were trimmed by 6 bases and 1 base, with 9 bases remaining between them. The germline V gene encodes CDR1 MNHNS and CDR2 SASEGT.

This chain connects TRBV28 to TRBJ2-2; TRBD2 matches 15 bases. The CDR3 covers 16 residues. V trimming: 6 bases; J trimming: 6 bases; junction bases outside the gene matches: 5. The germline CDR1 and CDR2 sequences are MDHEN and SYDVKM. The CDR3 region has the DNA TGTGCCAGCAGCAGGACTAGCGGGGGGGCCCCCGGGGAGCTGTTTTTT. It is translated as CASSRTSGGAPGELFF. The complete variable domain, with remaining parts taken from reference TRBV28 and TRBJ2-2, reads DVKVTQSSRYLVKRTGEKVFLECVQDMDHENMFWYRQDPGLGLRLIYFSYDVKMKEKGDIPEGYSVSREKKERFSLILESASTNQTSMYLCASSRTSGGAPGELFFGEGSRLTVL.

This clone occurred a few times. The chain couples TRBV5-1 to TRBJ2-7, with D possibly matching TRBD1 (6 bases). The V gene lost 4 bases and the J gene lost 2 bases, with 13 bases spanning the gap. CDR3 length: 14 amino acids. The V gene's germline CDR1 is SGHRS and CDR2 YFSETQ. This CDR3 is CASSPRTVTYEQYF. As DNA, the CDR3 is TGCGCCAGCAGCCCGAGGACAGTTACCTACGAGCAGTACTTC. The variable domain in full, with the rest retrieved from reference TRBV5-1 and TRBJ2-7, is KAGVTQTPRYLIKTRGQQVTLSCSPISGHRSVSWYQQTPGQGLQFLFEYFSETQRNKGNFPGRFSGRQFSNSRSEMNVSTLELGDSALYLCASSPRTVTYEQYFGPGTRLTVT.

The genes are TRBV9 and TRBJ2-1; the D gene is possibly TRBD1 (6 bases). The CDR3 length is 13 residues. Germline assignment: CDR1 SGDLS and CDR2 YYNGEE. Trimming shortened V by 7 bases and J by 6 bases, and 14 bases separated the two germline ends. CDR3 region: CASARVGGNEQFF. CDR3 sequence (DNA): TGTGCCAGCGCTCGTGTAGGGGGCAATGAGCAGTTCTTC. The variable domain in full, with the rest retrieved from reference TRBV9 and TRBJ2-1, is DSGVTQTPKHLITATGQRVTLRCSPRSGDLSVYWYQQSLDQGLQFLIQYYNGEERAKGNILERFSAQQFPDLHSELNLSSLELGDSALYFCASARVGGNEQFFGPGTRLTVL.

This chain links TRBV2 with TRBJ1-5, with TRBD1 as a possible D gene (5 bases). Germline values: CDR1 SNHLY, CDR2 FYNNEI. Trimming removed 3 bases from V and 5 bases from J, with 11 bases in between. There are 14 residues in the CDR3. DNA for the CDR3: TGTGCCAGCAGTGAGAAGGGGTTCGATCAGCCCCAGCATTTT. It translates to CASSEKGFDQPQHF.

The J gene is TRBJ1-1, the V gene TRBV6-5; D is unclear. This CDR3 spans 15 amino acids. V shed 7 bases and J shed 4 bases, with 19 bases lying between them. Germline-derived CDR1 and CDR2 are MNHEY and SVGAGI. The CDR3 here is CASNPSKGGSTEAFF. The CDR3 coding sequence is TGTGCCAGCAACCCCTCAAAGGGCGGGAGCACTGAAGCTTTCTTT.

This chain connects TRBV5-1 to TRBJ1-6, with D maybe TRBD1 (6 bases). In germline, CDR1 is SGHRS, CDR2 YFSETQ. With 5 bases removed from V and 8 bases from J, the gap between germline ends came to 17 bases. The CDR3 sequence is 15 residues long. The CDR3, as DNA: TGCGCCAGCAGGGGAAGCGACAGGACACATTCACCCCTCCACTTT. It is translated as CASRGSDRTHSPLHF.

The chain employs TRBV7-2 and TRBJ2-5; 10 bases agree with TRBD2. Germline trimming cut 3 bases from V and 4 bases from J; bases unmatched to any gene: 8. The V gene's germline CDR1 is SGHTA and CDR2 FQGNSA. CDR3 length: 16 residues. CDR3 DNA sequence: TGTGCCAGCAGCTTCCCTAGCGGGAGAGGGGGAGAGACCCAGTACTTC. It encodes CASSFPSGRGGETQYF.

The chain uses TRBV27 and TRBJ2-7, with D hard to call. CDR1 is MNHEY and CDR2 is SMNVEV in the germline V gene (reference sequence). The CDR3 is 14 residues long. Trimming shortened V by 2 bases and J by 5 bases, and 13 bases separated the two germline ends. CDR3 bases: TGTGCCAGCAGTTTAAACGGACGCCATAACGAGCAGTACTTC. It translates to CASSLNGRHNEQYF.

V usage is TRBV5-1 and J usage is TRBJ2-7; D uncertain. The CDR3 runs to 13 residues. Germline V gene lookup returns CDR1 SGHRS and CDR2 YFSETQ. Trimming removed 3 bases at V and 2 bases at J, with 9 bases between. The CDR3 DNA reads as TGCGCCAGCAGCTCCCCGCAGACCTACGAGCAGTACTTC. Its protein is CASSSPQTYEQYF.

V and J are TRBV7-2 and TRBJ1-1, with TRBD1 as a possible D gene (6 bases). Germline lookup yields CDR1 SGHTA and CDR2 FQGNSA. V was shortened by 5 bases and J by 0 bases, with 13 bases between the two germline ends. The CDR3 is made up of 15 amino acids. This chain's CDR3 is CASSPSQGLNTEAFF. CDR3 nucleotide sequence: TGTGCCAGCAGCCCGTCACAGGGTCTGAACACTGAAGCTTTCTTT. Full variable domain (remainder filled in from reference TRBV7-2 and TRBJ1-1): GAGVSQSPSNKVTEKGKDVELRCDPISGHTALYWYRQSLGQGLEFLIYFQGNSAPDKSGLPSDRFSAERTGGSVSTLTIQRTQQEDSAVYLCASSPSQGLNTEAFFGQGTRLTVV.

The gene calls are TRBV18 and TRBJ1-2; no firm D call. V lost 2 bases and J 6 bases, leaving 4 bases between the germline ends. This CDR3 spans 11 amino acids. The germline gives CDR1 KGHSH, CDR2 LQKENI. CDR3 nucleotides: TGTGCCAGCTCACCATGGGATGGCTACACCTTC. Translation: CASSPWDGYTF. Combining the CDR3 with reference TRBV18 and TRBJ1-2 gives the whole variable domain NAGVMQNPRHLVRRRGQEARLRCSPMKGHSHVYWYRQLPEEGLKFMVYLQKENIIDESGMPKERFSAEFPKEGPSILRIQQVVRGDSAAYFCASSPWDGYTFGSGTRLTVV.

J is TRBJ1-2 and V is TRBV7-2, with D maybe TRBD1 (6 bases). CDR3 length: 16 amino acids. The ends were cut back, 2 bases at V and 7 bases at J, with 20 bases in the middle. Germline values: CDR1 SGHTA, CDR2 FQGNSA. The CDR3 reads CASSLPNRVGMGGYTF. CDR3 DNA sequence: TGTGCCAGCAGCTTACCTAACAGGGTTGGGATGGGTGGCTACACCTTC.

This chain connects TRBV27 to TRBJ1-5, with 8 bases that match TRBD1. From germline, CDR1 is MNHEY and CDR2 SMNVEV (reference sequence). The CDR3 is 17 residues long. J was trimmed by 2 bases and V by 3 bases; bases with no gene match: 9. CDR3 loop: CASSFSGGQGGNQPQHF. The CDR3 nucleotides are TGTGCCAGCAGTTTTTCCGGCGGACAGGGTGGCAATCAGCCCCAGCATTTT.

In this sample, this clone turned up once. V gene TRBV30 combines with J gene TRBJ2-5; no firm D call. The length of the CDR3 is 13 residues. Between the trimmed V and J ends, which lost 4 bases and 2 bases, there was a span of 11 bases. Germline loops: CDR1 GTSNPN, CDR2 SVGIG (reference sequence). CDR3 in amino acids: CAWMKLVQETQYF. The CDR3 nucleotides are TGTGCCTGGATGAAGTTAGTTCAAGAGACCCAGTACTTC.

The rearrangement links TRBV4-1 to TRBJ2-7, with D uncertain. Germline CDR1 reads MGHRA; CDR2 reads YSYEKL. The CDR3 runs 14 residues. V was pared by 1 base and J by 3 bases, with 10 bases between. CDR3 protein: CASSQVGQSYEQYF. CDR3 bases: TGCGCCAGCAGCCAAGTGGGCCAGAGCTACGAGCAGTACTTC.

The chain carries TRBV9 and TRBJ2-2, with D tentatively TRBD1 (6 bases). The germline V gene encodes CDR1 SGDLS and CDR2 YYNGEE. This CDR3 comprises 15 residues. Trimming cost V 3 bases and J 1 base, with 10 bases left between them. CDR3 bases: TGTGCCAGCAGCGGTACAGGGTTGAACACCGGGGAGCTGTTTTTT. This encodes CASSGTGLNTGELFF. Combining the CDR3 with reference TRBV9 and TRBJ2-2 gives the whole variable domain DSGVTQTPKHLITATGQRVTLRCSPRSGDLSVYWYQQSLDQGLQFLIQYYNGEERAKGNILERFSAQQFPDLHSELNLSSLELGDSALYFCASSGTGLNTGELFFGEGSRLTVL.

This rearrangement joins TRBV19 to TRBJ2-1; a weak D match, TRBD2 (5 bases). Trimming removed 0 bases from V and 5 bases from J, with 8 bases in between. This CDR3 is 14 amino acids long. Germline lookup yields CDR1 LNHDA and CDR2 SQIVND (reference sequence). For the CDR3, the DNA is TGTGCCAGTAGTATAGATTCAGCGGACAATGAGCAGTTCTTC. It translates to CASSIDSADNEQFF.

In DNA, the CDR3 is TGCAGCGTGGGGACAGGGGCGTATGGCTACACCTTC. It yields the protein CSVGTGAYGYTF. The chain carries TRBV29-1 and TRBJ1-2, with TRBD1 matching over 10 bases. The trim removed 6 bases at V and 5 bases at J, leaving 3 bases unmatched. The germline gives CDR1 SQVTM, CDR2 ANQGSEA. This CDR3 comprises 12 residues.

This chain uses TRBV6-5 with TRBJ1-1; D is uncertain. V lost 2 bases and J 3 bases, leaving 10 bases between the germline ends. The CDR3 is 14 amino acids. From germline, CDR1 is MNHEY and CDR2 SVGAGI. The CDR3 sequence is CASSYVGSDTEAFF. CDR3 coding DNA: TGTGCCAGCAGTTACGTGGGGTCGGACACTGAAGCTTTCTTT.